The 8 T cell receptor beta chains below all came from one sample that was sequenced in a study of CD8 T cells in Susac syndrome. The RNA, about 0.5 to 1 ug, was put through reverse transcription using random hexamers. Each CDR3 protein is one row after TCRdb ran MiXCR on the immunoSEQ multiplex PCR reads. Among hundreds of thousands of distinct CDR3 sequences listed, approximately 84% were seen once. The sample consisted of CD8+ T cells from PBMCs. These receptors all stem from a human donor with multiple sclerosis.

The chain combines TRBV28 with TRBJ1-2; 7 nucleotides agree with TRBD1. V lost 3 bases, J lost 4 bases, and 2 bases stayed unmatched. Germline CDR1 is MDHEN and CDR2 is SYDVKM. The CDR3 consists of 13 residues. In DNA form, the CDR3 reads TGTGCCAGCAGTTTTAGGGGGCTCTATGGCTACACCTTC. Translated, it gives CASSFRGLYGYTF.

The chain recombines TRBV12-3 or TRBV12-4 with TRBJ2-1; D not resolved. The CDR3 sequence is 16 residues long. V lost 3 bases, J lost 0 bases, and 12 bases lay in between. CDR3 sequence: CASSFYGESSYNEQFF. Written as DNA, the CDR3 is TGTGCCAGCAGTTTCTATGGGGAAAGCTCCTACAATGAGCAGTTCTTC.

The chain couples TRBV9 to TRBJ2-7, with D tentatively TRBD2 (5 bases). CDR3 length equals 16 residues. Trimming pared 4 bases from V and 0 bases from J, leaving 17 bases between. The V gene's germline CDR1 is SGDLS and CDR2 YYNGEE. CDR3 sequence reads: CASSPAATWSSYEQYF. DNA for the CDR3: TGTGCCAGCAGCCCAGCGGCTACCTGGAGCTCCTACGAGCAGTACTTC. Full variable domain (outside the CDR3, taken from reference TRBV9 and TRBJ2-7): DSGVTQTPKHLITATGQRVTLRCSPRSGDLSVYWYQQSLDQGLQFLIQYYNGEERAKGNILERFSAQQFPDLHSELNLSSLELGDSALYFCASSPAATWSSYEQYFGPGTRLTVT.

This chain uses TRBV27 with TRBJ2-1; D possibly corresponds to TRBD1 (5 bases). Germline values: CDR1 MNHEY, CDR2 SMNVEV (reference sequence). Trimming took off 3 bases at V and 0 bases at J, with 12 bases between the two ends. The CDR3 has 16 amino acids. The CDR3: CASSFMADSSYNEQFF. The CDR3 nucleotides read TGTGCCAGCAGTTTTATGGCTGACAGCTCCTACAATGAGCAGTTCTTC.

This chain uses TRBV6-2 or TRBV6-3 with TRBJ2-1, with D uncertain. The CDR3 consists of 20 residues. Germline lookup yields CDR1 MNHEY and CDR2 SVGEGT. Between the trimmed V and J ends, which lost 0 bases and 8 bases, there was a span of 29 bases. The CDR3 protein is CASSYSSSFLPATVEDEQFF. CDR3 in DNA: TGTGCCAGCAGTTACTCGTCATCCTTCCTTCCAGCGACTGTAGAGGATGAGCAGTTCTTC.

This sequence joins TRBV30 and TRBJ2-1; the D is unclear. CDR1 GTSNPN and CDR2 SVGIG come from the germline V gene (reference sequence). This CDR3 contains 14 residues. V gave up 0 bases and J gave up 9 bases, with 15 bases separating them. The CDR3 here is CAWSVSFQLGEQFF. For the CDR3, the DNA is TGTGCCTGGAGTGTATCCTTTCAGCTCGGTGAGCAGTTCTTC.

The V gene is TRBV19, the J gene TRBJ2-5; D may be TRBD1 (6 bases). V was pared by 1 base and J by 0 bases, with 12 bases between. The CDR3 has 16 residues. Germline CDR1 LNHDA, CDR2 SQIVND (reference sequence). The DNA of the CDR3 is TGTGCCAGTAGTATAGCACCAGGGGTCTACCAAGAGACCCAGTACTTC. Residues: CASSIAPGVYQETQYF.

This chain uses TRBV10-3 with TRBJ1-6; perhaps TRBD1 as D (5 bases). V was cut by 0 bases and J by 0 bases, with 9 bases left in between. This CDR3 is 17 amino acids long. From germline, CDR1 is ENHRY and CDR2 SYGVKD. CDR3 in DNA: TGTGCCATCAGTGAGTCGCGGGGGAGCTCCTATAATTCACCCCTCCACTTT. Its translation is CAISESRGSSYNSPLHF.